One sample yielded the 29 T cell receptor beta chains listed below, sequenced in a study of regulatory T cells in long-lasting Graves disease. Time point of the sample: newly diagnosed GD, antithyroid drugs for less than 3 months. Scientists built the TCR library using RNA that was extracted from PBMCs. With iRepertoire HTBI primers and Arm-PCR of CDR3 regions, TCR beta libraries were built. Each CDR3 protein gets one entry after TCRdb re-called the multiplex PCR reads with MiXCR. The sample contains approximately 440,000 distinct CDR3 sequences, 15% to 20% of which appear only once. This sample also belongs to another study, concerning T cells in Graves' hyperthyroidism and ophthalmopathy.

The sequencing here drew on peripheral blood mononuclear cells (PBMCs), taken at new diagnosis, from a patient treated with antithyroid drugs. The origin of the receptors is a man in his forties with Graves disease.

The rearrangement links TRBV6-1 to TRBJ2-2, with D unresolved. CDR1 is MNHNS and CDR2 is SASEGT in the germline V gene. This CDR3 has 15 amino acids. Trimming removed 7 bases at V and 5 bases at J, with 17 bases between. The CDR3 sequence: CASISTRARTGELFF. The CDR3 DNA sequence: TGTGCCAGCATCTCGACTCGCGCGAGAACCGGGGAGCTGTTTTTT.

This clonotype was seen repeatedly, ten times or more. J is TRBJ2-2 and V is TRBV20-1, with a possible D match to TRBD2 (5 bases). The CDR3 runs to 13 residues. V lost 5 bases, J lost 3 bases, and 10 bases lay in between. The V gene's germline CDR1 is DFQATT and CDR2 SNEGSKA (reference sequence). CDR3 nucleotide sequence: TGCAGTGCTCGGCGAGGGCACACCGGGGAGCTGTTTTTT. It encodes CSARRGHTGELFF.

This clonotype was recorded at least ten times. The gene calls are TRBV2 and TRBJ2-1; perhaps TRBD2 as D (6 bases). Between the trimmed V and J ends, which lost 1 base and 1 base, there was a span of 8 bases. This CDR3 has 15 amino acids. CDR1 is SNHLY and CDR2 is FYNNEI in the germline V gene. This CDR3 is CASSEGGVSYNEQFF. The CDR3 bases are TGTGCCAGCAGTGAAGGGGGGGTATCCTACAATGAGCAGTTCTTC.

This clonotype has at least ten counts. V gene TRBV6-2 or TRBV6-3 combines with J gene TRBJ2-2; D gene ambiguous. This CDR3 is built from 14 residues. Germline CDR1 reads MNHEY; CDR2 reads SVGEGT. V was cut by 5 bases and J by 0 bases, with 7 bases left in between. The CDR3 sequence is CASSERPNTGELFF. DNA for the CDR3: TGTGCCAGCAGTGAACGTCCGAACACCGGGGAGCTGTTTTTT.

This clonotype was counted at least ten times. The chain combines TRBV30 with TRBJ1-2, with unresolved D. The CDR3 is 13 residues long. Germline values: CDR1 GTSNPN, CDR2 SVGIG (reference sequence). V gave up 1 base and J gave up 3 bases, with 9 bases separating them. CDR3: CAWSDQRYYGYTF. CDR3 in DNA: TGTGCCTGGAGTGACCAGCGATACTATGGCTACACCTTC.

This clonotype was counted ten times or more. The V gene is TRBV12-3 or TRBV12-4, the J gene TRBJ2-1; unclear D gene. CDR3 size: 15 residues. Trimming cost V 1 base and J 0 bases, with 7 bases left between them. CDR3 region: CASSLVLGSYNEQFF. In nucleotides, the CDR3 is TGTGCCAGCAGTTTAGTACTTGGCTCCTACAATGAGCAGTTCTTC.

The chain couples TRBV12-3 or TRBV12-4 to TRBJ1-2; D is possibly TRBD1 (6 bases). V gave up 3 bases and J gave up 5 bases, with 13 bases separating them. The CDR3 has 14 residues. For the CDR3, the DNA is TGTGCCAGCAGTTTGGGTCAGAGGGGGTATGGCTACACCTTC. As protein: CASSLGQRGYGYTF.

This clonotype was observed a few times. The genes are TRBV7-2 and TRBJ1-5; TRBD1 aligns across 9 bases. V trimming: 4 bases; J trimming: 5 bases; junction bases outside the gene matches: 12. CDR3 size: 17 residues. Germline values: CDR1 SGHTA, CDR2 FQGNSA. The CDR3 here is CASSSLQGANVHQPQHF. For the CDR3, the DNA is TGTGCCAGCAGCTCTCTACAGGGGGCTAATGTTCATCAGCCCCAGCATTTT.

The chain carries TRBV4-1 and TRBJ2-2, with a tentative D call TRBD1 (6 bases). The CDR3 covers 16 residues. Per the germline V gene, CDR1 is MGHRA and CDR2 is YSYEKL. Trimming left V 4 bases short and J 0 bases short, with 12 bases between. The CDR3 spells CASSPLGTTNTGELFF. The CDR3 nucleotides are TGCGCCAGCAGCCCCTTGGGGACAACGAACACCGGGGAGCTGTTTTTT.

In this sample, this clonotype turned up many times. The chain is built from TRBV28 and TRBJ2-7, with 7 bases that match TRBD1. J lost 5 bases, V lost 3 bases, and 7 bases had no gene match. The length of the CDR3 is 14 residues. Germline CDR1 and CDR2: MDHEN and SYDVKM. The CDR3 loop is CASSFRGGWDEQYF. The CDR3 DNA reads as TGTGCCAGCAGTTTTCGAGGGGGCTGGGACGAGCAGTACTTC.

The rearrangement joins TRBV6-1 to TRBJ2-2; 8 bases align to TRBD1. CDR1 is MNHNS and CDR2 is SASEGT in the germline V gene. The CDR3 covers 14 residues. V trimming: 10 bases; J trimming: 4 bases; junction bases outside the gene matches: 8. The CDR3 region has the DNA TGTGCCACCCGACAGGGGTCGGGCACCGGGGAGCTGTTTTTT. Residues: CATRQGSGTGELFF.

To note about this clonotype: This is likely an artifact of a read error, given a far larger clone one base away. This sequence joins TRBV11-2 and TRBJ2-5, with TRBD1 as a possible D gene (6 bases). The germline V gene has CDR1 SGHAT and CDR2 FQNNGV. Deletions cut 2 bases from V and 11 bases from J, with 21 bases between. CDR3 length equals 15 residues. The CDR3 coding sequence is TGTGCCAGCAGCTTATCTCCCCGACAGGCCCAGGAGCAGTACTTC. Amino acids: CASSLSPRQAQEQYF.

The V and J genes are TRBV2 and TRBJ2-2; 13 positions match TRBD2. The trim removed 7 bases at V and 0 bases at J, leaving 2 bases unmatched. CDR1 is SNHLY and CDR2 is FYNNEI in the germline V gene. The CDR3 is made up of 16 amino acids. For the CDR3, the DNA is TGTGCCAGCATAGGGACTAGCGGGGCGAACACCGGGGAGCTGTTTTTT. It translates to CASIGTSGANTGELFF.

This clonotype has more than one count but fewer than ten. In DNA form, the CDR3 reads TGTGCCAGCAGCCGCCCGACAGGGCCATACAATGAGCAGTTCTTC. Its protein is CASSRPTGPYNEQFF. The chain links TRBV3-1 to TRBJ2-1; TRBD1 matches at 7 bases. The CDR3 consists of 15 residues. The J segment lost 4 bases and the V segment lost 4 bases, leaving 7 bases of the junction unmatched. Germline assignment: CDR1 LGHDT and CDR2 YNNKEL (reference sequence).

J is TRBJ2-3 and V is TRBV5-1; D unresolved. The germline V gene encodes CDR1 SGHRS and CDR2 YFSETQ. V was clipped by 1 base and J by 0 bases, with 9 bases between them. CDR3 length equals 15 residues. The CDR3 is CASSLNGPSTDTQYF. The CDR3 DNA is TGCGCCAGCAGCTTGAACGGCCCTAGCACAGATACGCAGTATTTT.

The count of this clonotype is one. Just one base apart from a much larger clone, this may be a read error. The chain recombines TRBV5-1 with TRBJ2-7, with D tentatively TRBD2 (5 bases). Trimming removed 7 bases at V and 7 bases at J, with 24 bases between. The CDR3 is made up of 15 amino acids. Germline V gene data show CDR1 as SGHRS and CDR2 as YFSETQ. The CDR3 spells CASGLGPSSYNEQYF. The CDR3 coding sequence is TGCGCCAGCGGCCTCGGGCCTAGCTCCTACAATGAGCAGTACTTC.

The chain couples TRBV27 to TRBJ2-1, with unresolved D. V dropped 7 bases and J dropped 0 bases, with 10 bases sitting between them. Per the germline V gene, CDR1 is MNHEY and CDR2 is SMNVEV (reference sequence). This CDR3 has 14 residues. The DNA for the CDR3 is TGTGCCAGCAAAGTGGTACCCTCCTACAATGAGCAGTTCTTC. It encodes CASKVVPSYNEQFF.

The genes are TRBV6-2 or TRBV6-3 and TRBJ1-2; 7 positions agree with TRBD1. The CDR3 runs 16 residues. V dropped 5 bases and J dropped 4; count of bases not matched to a gene: 13. CDR1 and CDR2 from the germline V gene are MNHEY and SVGEGT. Here the CDR3 reads CASSRDPGQYSYGYTF. DNA of the CDR3: TGTGCCAGCAGTCGGGACCCGGGACAGTACTCCTATGGCTACACCTTC.

A few counts support this clonotype. The rearrangement joins TRBV15 to TRBJ1-2, with 9 bases fitting TRBD1. CDR1 and CDR2 (germline): LNHNV, YYDKDF (reference sequence). The CDR3 has 15 amino acids. Trimming at V came to 3 bases and at J to 2 bases, leaving 4 bases not matched to a gene. This CDR3 is CATSRQQGANYGYTF. The CDR3 nucleotides are TGTGCCACCAGCAGGCAACAGGGGGCCAACTATGGCTACACCTTC.

This clonotype was picked up many times. V is TRBV12-3 or TRBV12-4 and J is TRBJ1-1; a possible D gene is TRBD1 (6 bases). Trimming shortened V by 1 base and J by 6 bases, and 15 bases separated the two germline ends. This CDR3 is 15 amino acids long. The CDR3 spells CASSLVQGPAPEAFF. The CDR3 DNA follows: TGTGCCAGCAGTTTAGTTCAGGGGCCAGCGCCTGAAGCTTTCTTT.

In its sample, this clonotype was seen many times. This chain uses TRBV20-1 with TRBJ1-1; no firm D call. CDR3 length: 13 amino acids. Trimming removed 8 bases at V and 0 bases at J, with 13 bases between. Germline lookup yields CDR1 DFQATT and CDR2 SNEGSKA (reference sequence). The CDR3 nucleotides read TGCAGTACCGACGGACCTATGAACACTGAAGCTTTCTTT. This sequence encodes CSTDGPMNTEAFF.

This chain links TRBV4-1 with TRBJ1-1, with 7 bases fitting TRBD1. The trim removed 3 bases at V and 0 bases at J, leaving 4 bases unmatched. CDR3 length: 15 amino acids. Germline V gene sequence: CDR1 MGHRA, CDR2 YSYEKL. CDR3 sequence: CASSHTGQLNTEAFF. CDR3 DNA sequence: TGCGCCAGCAGCCATACGGGACAGCTGAACACTGAAGCTTTCTTT.

This clonotype was counted ten times or more. CDR3 sequence (DNA): TGCAGCGTGGCTAGCGGGAGAGTCTACAATGAGCAGTTCTTC. Protein product: CSVASGRVYNEQFF. V usage is TRBV29-1 and J usage is TRBJ2-1; 10 nucleotides match TRBD2. The junction had 5 bases not matched to a gene; V was cut back by 6 bases and J by 3 bases. Germline V lookup: CDR1 SQVTM, CDR2 ANQGSEA. The CDR3 sequence is 14 residues long.

Ten or more counts support this clonotype. The chain uses TRBV24-1 and TRBJ2-3; TRBD1 aligns across 7 bases. Germline V gene lookup returns CDR1 KGHDR and CDR2 SFDVKD. This CDR3 contains 15 residues. V was clipped by 3 bases and J by 1 base; unmatched bases: 3. CDR3 in DNA: TGTGCCACCAGTGATCAAGGACAGGGCACAGATACGCAGTATTTT. It translates to CATSDQGQGTDTQYF.

This clonotype was detected ten times or more. The rearrangement links TRBV18 to TRBJ1-5, with no clear D. Germline CDR1 and CDR2: KGHSH and LQKENI. V dropped 1 base and J dropped 1 base, with 8 bases sitting between them. The CDR3 sequence is 15 residues long. The CDR3 nucleotides read TGTGCCAGCTCACCACAGTCAACGAGCAATCAGCCCCAGCATTTT. Translated: CASSPQSTSNQPQHF.

This clonotype was seen a few times. CDR3 sequence (DNA): TGTGCCAGCAGTCCTCTGGGGTATAGCAATCAGCCCCAGCATTTT. It translates to CASSPLGYSNQPQHF. The genes are TRBV6-1 and TRBJ1-5; D remains ambiguous. Germline CDR1 and CDR2: MNHNS and SASEGT. The CDR3 loop spans 15 amino acids. With 5 bases removed from V and 0 bases from J, the gap between germline ends came to 11 bases.

This clonotype was seen ten or more times. The chain joins TRBV2 to TRBJ1-6, with D perhaps TRBD1 (6 bases). Germline V gives CDR1 SNHLY, CDR2 FYNNEI. V was trimmed by 6 bases and J by 7 bases, leaving 16 bases between them. The CDR3 totals 15 residues. The CDR3 spells CASSPTGTVNSPLHF. The CDR3 DNA reads TGTGCCAGCAGCCCAACAGGGACGGTAAATTCACCCCTCCACTTT.

This clonotype was seen ten or more times. J is TRBJ1-2 and V is TRBV28, with 7 bases identical to TRBD1. V was clipped by 4 bases and J by 2 bases; unmatched bases: 10. Germline-derived CDR1 and CDR2 are MDHEN and SYDVKM. The CDR3 runs 16 residues. The CDR3 loop is CASSSERDRLNYGYTF. The DNA for the CDR3 is TGTGCCAGCAGTTCAGAACGGGACAGACTAAACTATGGCTACACCTTC.

In its sample, this clonotype was seen many times. The chain recombines TRBV12-3 or TRBV12-4 with TRBJ2-3; D might be TRBD1 or TRBD2, each matching 6 bases. V dropped 6 bases and J dropped 4 bases, with 20 bases sitting between them. CDR3 length: 16 amino acids. The CDR3 spells CASSTGGREVSDTQYF. DNA of the CDR3: TGTGCCAGCAGCACTGGGGGGCGTGAGGTTTCAGATACGCAGTATTTT.